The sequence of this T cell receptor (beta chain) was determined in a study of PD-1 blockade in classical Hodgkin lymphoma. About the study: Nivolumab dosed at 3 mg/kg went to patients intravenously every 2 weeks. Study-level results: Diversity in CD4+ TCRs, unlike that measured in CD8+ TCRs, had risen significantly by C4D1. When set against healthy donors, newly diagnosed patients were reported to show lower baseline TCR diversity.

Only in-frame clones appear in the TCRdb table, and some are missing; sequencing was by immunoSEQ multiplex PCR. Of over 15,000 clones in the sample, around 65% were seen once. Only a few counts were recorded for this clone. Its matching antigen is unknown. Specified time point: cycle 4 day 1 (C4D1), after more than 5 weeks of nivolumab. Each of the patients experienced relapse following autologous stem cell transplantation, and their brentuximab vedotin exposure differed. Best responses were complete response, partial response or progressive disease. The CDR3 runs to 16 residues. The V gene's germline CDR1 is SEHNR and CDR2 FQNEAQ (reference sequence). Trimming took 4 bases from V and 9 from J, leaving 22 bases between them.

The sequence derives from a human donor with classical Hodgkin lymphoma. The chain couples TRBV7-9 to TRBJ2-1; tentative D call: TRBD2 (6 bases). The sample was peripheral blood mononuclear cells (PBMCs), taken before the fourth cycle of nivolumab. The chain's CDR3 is CASSSIPGLLGSEQFF. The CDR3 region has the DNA TGTGCCAGCAGCTCGATTCCGGGACTTTTAGGGAGTGAGCAGTTCTTC.